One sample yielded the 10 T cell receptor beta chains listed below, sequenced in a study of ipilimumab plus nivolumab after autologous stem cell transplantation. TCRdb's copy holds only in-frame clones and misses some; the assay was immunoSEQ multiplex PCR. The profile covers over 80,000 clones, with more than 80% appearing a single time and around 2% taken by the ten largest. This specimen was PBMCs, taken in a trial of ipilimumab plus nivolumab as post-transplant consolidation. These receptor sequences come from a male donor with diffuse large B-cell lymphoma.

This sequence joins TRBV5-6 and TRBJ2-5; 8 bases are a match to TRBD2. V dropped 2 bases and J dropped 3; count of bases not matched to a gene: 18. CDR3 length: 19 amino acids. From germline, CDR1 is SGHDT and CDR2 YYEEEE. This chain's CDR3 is CASSLKAGESGLSKETQYF. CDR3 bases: TGTGCCAGCAGCTTAAAAGCGGGGGAATCGGGGCTCAGTAAAGAGACCCAGTACTTC.

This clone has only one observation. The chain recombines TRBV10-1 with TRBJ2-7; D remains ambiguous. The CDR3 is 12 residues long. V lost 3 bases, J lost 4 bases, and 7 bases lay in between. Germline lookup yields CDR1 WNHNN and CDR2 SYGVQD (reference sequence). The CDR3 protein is CASSEGSYEQYF. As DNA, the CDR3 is TGCGCCAGCAGTGAAGGCAGTTACGAGCAGTACTTC.

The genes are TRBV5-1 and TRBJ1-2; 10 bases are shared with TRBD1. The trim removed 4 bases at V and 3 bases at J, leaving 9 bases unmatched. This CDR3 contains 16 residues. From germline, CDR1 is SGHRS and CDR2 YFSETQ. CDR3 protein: CASSKGTGEGDYGYTF. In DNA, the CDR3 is TGCGCCAGCAGCAAAGGGACAGGGGAGGGGGACTATGGCTACACCTTC. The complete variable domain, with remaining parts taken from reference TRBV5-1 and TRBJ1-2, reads KAGVTQTPRYLIKTRGQQVTLSCSPISGHRSVSWYQQTPGQGLQFLFEYFSETQRNKGNFPGRFSGRQFSNSRSEMNVSTLELGDSALYLCASSKGTGEGDYGYTFGSGTRLTVV.

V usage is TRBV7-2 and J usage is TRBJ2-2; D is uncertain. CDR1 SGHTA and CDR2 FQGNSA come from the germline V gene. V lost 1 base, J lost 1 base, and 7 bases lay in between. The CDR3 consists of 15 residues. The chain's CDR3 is CASSLGSRNTGELFF. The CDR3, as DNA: TGTGCCAGCAGCTTAGGTTCTAGGAACACCGGGGAGCTGTTTTTT.

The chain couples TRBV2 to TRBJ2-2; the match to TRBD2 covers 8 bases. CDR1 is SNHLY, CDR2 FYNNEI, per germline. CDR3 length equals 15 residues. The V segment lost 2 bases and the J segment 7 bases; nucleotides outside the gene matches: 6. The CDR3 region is CASSEQAGALGELFF. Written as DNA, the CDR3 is TGTGCCAGCAGTGAACAAGCGGGGGCCCTCGGGGAGCTGTTTTTT.

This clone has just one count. This CDR3 reads CASSEGSGGAFF. The CDR3 DNA reads as TGTGCCAGCAGTGAGGGGTCAGGGGGTGCTTTCTTT. The chain combines TRBV6-5 with TRBJ1-1; TRBD1 matches at 7 bases. After removal of 5 bases from V and 11 bases from J, the junction contained 8 bases not matched to a gene. Germline V gene data show CDR1 as MNHEY and CDR2 as SVGAGI. CDR3 length: 12 amino acids.

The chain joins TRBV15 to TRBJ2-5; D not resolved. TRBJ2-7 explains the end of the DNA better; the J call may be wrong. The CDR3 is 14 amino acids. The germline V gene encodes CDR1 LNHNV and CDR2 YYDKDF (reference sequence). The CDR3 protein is CATRDTSASYEQYF. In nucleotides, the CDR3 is TGTGCCACCAGGGATACGAGCGCCTCCTACGAGCAGTACTTC.

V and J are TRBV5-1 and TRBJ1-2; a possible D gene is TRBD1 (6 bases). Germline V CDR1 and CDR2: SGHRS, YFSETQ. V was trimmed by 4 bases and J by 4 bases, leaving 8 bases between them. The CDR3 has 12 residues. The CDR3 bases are TGCGCCAGCAGCGAAGGGGGCTATGGCTACACCTTC. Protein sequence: CASSEGGYGYTF.

The CDR3 sequence: CASSPSPLGYEQYF. The CDR3 region has the DNA TGTGCCAGCAGCCCGAGTCCCCTGGGCTACGAGCAGTACTTC. The V call is TRBV5-5, the J call TRBJ2-7; D not resolved. This CDR3 is 14 amino acids long. Germline V gene lookup returns CDR1 SGHKS and CDR2 YYEKEE (reference sequence). Trimming took off 4 bases at V and 3 bases at J, with 14 bases between the two ends.

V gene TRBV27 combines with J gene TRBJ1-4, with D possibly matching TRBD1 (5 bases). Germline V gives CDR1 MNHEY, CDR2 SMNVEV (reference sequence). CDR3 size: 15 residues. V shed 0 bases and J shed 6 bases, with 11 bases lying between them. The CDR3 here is CASSLSYGGDEKLFF. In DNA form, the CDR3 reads TGTGCCAGCAGTTTATCCTACGGGGGGGATGAAAAACTGTTTTTT.